This T cell receptor (beta chain) was obtained from a study of blood T cell repertoires in COVID-19. For the study at large: PBMCs, B-cell-depleted T cells, or T cells provided the cDNA or gDNA that made up the material.

Germline V gives CDR1 WSHSY, CDR2 SAAADI. This CDR3 region has 14 residues. The germline V and J ends were trimmed by 5 bases and 4 bases, with 15 bases remaining between them. Using immunoSEQ multiplex PCR, the repertoire was profiled, and TCRdb retains in-frame clones only, with some absent. The sample holds more than 300,000 clones; 65% to 90% are singletons and the top ten take more than 9%. Symptom resolution, clearance, or two negative PCRs marked donors in Cohort 3 as recovered. The chain uses TRBV10-2 and TRBJ2-7, with D possibly being TRBD2 (5 bases). The specimen was PBMCs or T cells enriched from blood (not recorded which). The receptor was isolated from a woman aged 18 to 35 who had recovered from COVID-19. CDR3 coding DNA: TGCGCCAGCAGTCTGGTGGTAGCGCCGTACGAGCAGTACTTC. As protein: CASSLVVAPYEQYF.